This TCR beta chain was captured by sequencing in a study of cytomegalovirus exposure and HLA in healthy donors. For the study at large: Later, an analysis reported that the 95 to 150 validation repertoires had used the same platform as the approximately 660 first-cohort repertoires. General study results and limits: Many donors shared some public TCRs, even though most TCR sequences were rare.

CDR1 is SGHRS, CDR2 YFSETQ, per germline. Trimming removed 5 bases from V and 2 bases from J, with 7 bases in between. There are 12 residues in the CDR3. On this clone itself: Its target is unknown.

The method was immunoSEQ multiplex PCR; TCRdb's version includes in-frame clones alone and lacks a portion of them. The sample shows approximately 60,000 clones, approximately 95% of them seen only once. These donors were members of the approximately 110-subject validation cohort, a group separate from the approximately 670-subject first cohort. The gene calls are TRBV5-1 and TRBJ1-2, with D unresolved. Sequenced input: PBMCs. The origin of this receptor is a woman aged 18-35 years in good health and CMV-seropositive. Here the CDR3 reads CASREGNYGYTF. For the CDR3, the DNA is TGCGCCAGCAGAGAGGGAAACTATGGCTACACCTTC.